The source of this T cell receptor (beta chain) is a study of blood T cell repertoires in COVID-19. Looking at the study overall: The cDNA or gDNA used as material had been derived from T cells, B-cell-depleted T cells, or PBMCs.

The germline V gene has CDR1 MGHRA and CDR2 YSYEKL. The CDR3 spans 16 residues. Losses at the gene ends were 4 bases for V and 5 bases for J; bases not matched to a gene: 8. Using immunoSEQ multiplex PCR, the repertoire was profiled, and TCRdb retains in-frame clones only, with some absent. The sample holds about 440,000 clones; approximately 90% are singletons and the top ten take 4% to 4.5%. The specimen sequenced was peripheral blood. The receptor was isolated from a woman aged 30 to 39 with acute or convalescent COVID-19. The chain links TRBV4-1 to TRBJ2-4; TRBD2 aligns across 10 bases. The CDR3 sequence: CASSPGLASFQNIQYF. CDR3 in DNA: TGCGCCAGCAGCCCGGGACTAGCGAGTTTTCAAAACATTCAGTACTTC.